This T cell receptor (beta chain) is drawn from a study of identical twins. Study observations and caveats: Cross-sectional statistical analysis was relied on for the conclusions, without the same donors being followed. Abundant beta clonotypes from cord blood bore fewer insertions; memory repertoires lacked this pattern. An excess of low generation probability was shown by twin-shared out-of-frame alpha sequences.

As concerns this clonotype: Its antigen is undetermined.

MiXCR, run by TCRdb on the 5' RACE reads, gives a single entry per CDR3 protein. The sample shows around 690,000 distinct CDR3 sequences, approximately 21% of them seen only once. These sequences were also reported in another study, on T cells expressing NK-cell markers. From that paper: As a fraction of CD8+ T cells, dominant NKG2C+ clonotypes reached about 1.0-7.5% in six donors.

The receptor was derived from a woman aged 18-30 years in good health. The specimen sequenced was PBMCs.

DNA of the CDR3: TGTGCCAGCAGCTTAGATACAGGCTCCTACAATGAGCAGTTCTTC. Translating it yields CASSLDTGSYNEQFF. The rearrangement joins TRBV11-1 to TRBJ2-1; weak D call: TRBD1 (5 bases). With 1 base removed from V and 0 bases from J, the gap between germline ends came to 7 bases. CDR3 length: 15 amino acids. Germline CDR1 is SGHAT and CDR2 is FQDESV (reference sequence).